This is a list of T cell receptor beta chains from one sample in a study of T cells in localized non-small cell lung cancer. Sequencing was performed with immunoSEQ multiplex PCR; in TCRdb, only in-frame clones are kept and a portion is missing. Of approximately 23,000 clones listed, about 89% are singletons. Sequencing was performed on peripheral blood, taken before any cancer treatment. Receptors originate from a male donor aged 60 or older with stage I lung adenocarcinoma. Both conserved end residues are part of each CDR3. The order of the fields is D gene, J gene, clone size, V gene, CDR3 protein, CDR3 DNA. The D gene is left open where the match is weak. Expanded clones are given a class, and other clones once, few, many or no size at all.

D: NA; J: TRBJ2-5; size: NA; V: TRBV7-2; CDR3: CASSFQKGFMETQYF; DNA: TGTGCCAGCAGCTTTCAAAAGGGGTTTATGGAGACCCAGTACTTC
D: NA; J: TRBJ1-6; size: NA; V: TRBV5-1; CDR3: CASSPAGSRDSPLHF; DNA: TGCGCCAGCAGCCCCGCAGGGTCTCGGGATTCACCCCTCCACTTT
D: NA; J: TRBJ2-1; size: NA; V: TRBV5-5; CDR3: CASSLDWDPSNEQFF; DNA: TGTGCCAGCAGCTTGGATTGGGACCCTAGCAATGAGCAGTTCTTC
D: NA; J: TRBJ1-6; size: NA; V: TRBV6-5; CDR3: CASSYSRAPSLHF; DNA: TGTGCCAGCAGTTACTCCCGGGCGCCTTCCCTCCACTTT
D: NA; J: TRBJ2-4; size: NA; V: TRBV5-6; CDR3: CASSLEGRKNIQYF; DNA: TGTGCCAGCAGCTTGGAAGGTCGCAAAAACATTCAGTACTTC
D: NA; J: TRBJ1-1; size: NA; V: TRBV28; CDR3: CASSPGYLNTEAFF; DNA: TGTGCCAGCAGTCCAGGGTATCTGAACACTGAAGCTTTCTTT
D: NA; J: TRBJ2-7; size: NA; V: TRBV5-1; CDR3: CASSLGREGDPYEQYF; DNA: TGCGCCAGCAGCTTGGGGCGGGAAGGGGACCCCTACGAGCAGTACTTC
D: TRBD1; J: TRBJ2-1; size: NA; V: TRBV19; CDR3: CASSTDRAYNEQFF; DNA: TGTGCCAGTTCCACGGACAGGGCGTACAATGAGCAGTTCTTC
D: NA; J: TRBJ2-3; size: NA; V: TRBV28; CDR3: CASSPHPVGPGTDTQYF; DNA: TGTGCCAGCAGTCCTCATCCGGTGGGCCCGGGCACAGATACGCAGTATTTT
D: TRBD1; J: TRBJ2-2; size: once; V: TRBV7-2; CDR3: CASRTGAPYTGELFF; DNA: TGTGCCAGCAGGACAGGGGCCCCATACACCGGGGAGCTGTTTTTT
D: NA; J: TRBJ2-1; size: NA; V: TRBV9; CDR3: CASSVNGQPFNEQFF; DNA: TGTGCCAGCAGCGTAAATGGCCAGCCGTTCAATGAGCAGTTCTTC
D: NA; J: TRBJ1-2; size: NA; V: TRBV4-2; CDR3: CASSQDPGRINYGYTF; DNA: TGTGCCAGCAGCCAAGATCCGGGCAGGATTAACTATGGCTACACCTTC
D: TRBD2; J: TRBJ2-5; size: NA; V: TRBV7-9; CDR3: CASSLMLAGAQETQYF; DNA: TGTGCCAGCAGCTTGATGCTAGCGGGGGCCCAAGAGACCCAGTACTTC
D: NA; J: TRBJ2-7; size: NA; V: TRBV20-1; CDR3: CSAEPRDEQYF; DNA: TGCAGTGCGGAACCCAGGGACGAGCAGTACTTC
D: NA; J: TRBJ2-7; size: NA; V: TRBV7-2; CDR3: CASSLGLTGEQYF; DNA: TGTGCCAGCAGCTTAGGATTAACGGGGGAGCAGTACTTC
D: NA; J: TRBJ1-2; size: NA; V: TRBV7-8; CDR3: CASSLDLRVGGYTF; DNA: TGTGCCAGCAGCTTAGATCTCCGGGTCGGTGGCTACACCTTC
D: NA; J: TRBJ2-7; size: once; V: TRBV6-6; CDR3: CASSYPGPEQYF; DNA: TGTGCCAGCAGTTACCCAGGGCCCGAGCAGTACTTC
D: NA; J: TRBJ1-3; size: NA; V: TRBV28; CDR3: CASSLSGTAEGGNTIYF; DNA: TGTGCCAGCAGTTTGTCGGGGACCGCAGAGGGGGGAAACACCATATATTTT
D: NA; J: TRBJ2-3; size: NA; V: TRBV19; CDR3: CASSITFRASTDTQYF; DNA: TGTGCCAGTAGTATAACTTTCAGGGCAAGCACAGATACGCAGTATTTT
D: NA; J: TRBJ1-6; size: NA; V: TRBV7-3; CDR3: CASSLFGRDGSPLHF; DNA: TGTGCCAGCAGCTTATTTGGCAGGGATGGATCACCCCTCCACTTT
D: NA; J: TRBJ1-2; size: NA; V: TRBV9; CDR3: CASSVDRDFYGYTF; DNA: TGTGCCAGCAGCGTAGACAGGGACTTCTATGGCTACACCTTC
D: NA; J: TRBJ1-1; size: NA; V: TRBV19; CDR3: CASNGKEGMNTEAFF; DNA: TGTGCCAGTAATGGGAAGGAAGGGATGAACACTGAAGCTTTCTTT
D: TRBD2; J: TRBJ2-5; size: NA; V: TRBV10-2; CDR3: CASRDGRLAGEGTQYF; DNA: TGCGCCAGCAGAGACGGGAGACTAGCGGGAGAAGGGACCCAGTACTTC
D: TRBD2; J: TRBJ2-7; size: NA; V: TRBV14; CDR3: CASSRGRYEQYF; DNA: TGTGCCAGCAGCCGCGGGAGATACGAGCAGTACTTC
D: NA; J: TRBJ2-5; size: NA; V: TRBV7-2; CDR3: CASSLAGGRQETQYF; DNA: TGTGCCAGCAGCTTAGCGGGGGGGCGTCAAGAGACCCAGTACTTC
D: NA; J: TRBJ2-7; size: NA; V: TRBV6-1; CDR3: CASREKGVPNSYEQYF; DNA: TGTGCCAGCAGGGAAAAAGGGGTGCCCAACTCCTACGAGCAGTACTTC
D: NA; J: TRBJ2-7; size: NA; V: TRBV5-1; CDR3: CASSFDASSTYEQYF; DNA: TGCGCCAGCAGCTTTGACGCTAGCTCTACCTACGAGCAGTACTTC
D: NA; J: TRBJ2-7; size: few; V: TRBV25-1; CDR3: CASSEPGQLYEQYF; DNA: TGTGCCAGCAGTGAGCCCGGACAGCTCTACGAGCAGTACTTC
D: NA; J: TRBJ1-2; size: NA; V: TRBV9; CDR3: CASSVSWKFGSNYGYTF; DNA: TGTGCCAGCAGCGTTAGTTGGAAGTTCGGCAGCAACTATGGCTACACCTTC
D: NA; J: TRBJ2-3; size: NA; V: TRBV7-2; CDR3: CASSSFDTDTQYF; DNA: TGTGCCAGCAGCTCTTTCGACACAGATACGCAGTATTTT
D: NA; J: TRBJ1-4; size: NA; V: TRBV5-4; CDR3: CASSRDGGAESEKLFF; DNA: TGTGCCAGCAGCCGGGATGGGGGGGCGGAGAGTGAAAAACTGTTTTTT
D: TRBD1; J: TRBJ1-5; size: NA; V: TRBV28; CDR3: CASRPRTGTTGQPQHF; DNA: TGTGCCAGCAGGCCCCGGACAGGCACAACTGGTCAGCCCCAGCATTTT
D: NA; J: TRBJ2-1; size: NA; V: TRBV29-1; CDR3: CSASPDSYNEQFF; DNA: TGCAGCGCCTCACCCGACTCCTACAATGAGCAGTTCTTC
D: NA; J: TRBJ2-3; size: NA; V: TRBV11-2; CDR3: CASSLEGFPYDTQYF; DNA: TGTGCCAGCAGCTTAGAAGGATTCCCCTACGATACGCAGTATTTT
D: NA; J: TRBJ1-1; size: NA; V: TRBV7-3; CDR3: CASSSSFNTEAFF; DNA: TGTGCCAGCAGTTCCAGTTTCAACACTGAAGCTTTCTTT
D: TRBD1; J: TRBJ1-1; size: once; V: TRBV6-5; CDR3: CASSRTGGDTEAFF; DNA: TGTGCCAGCAGCAGGACAGGGGGAGACACTGAAGCTTTCTTT
D: TRBD2; J: TRBJ2-1; size: few; V: TRBV7-9; CDR3: CATHAGELVNEQFF; DNA: TGTGCCACTCACGCGGGGGAGTTGGTTAATGAGCAGTTCTTC
D: TRBD1; J: TRBJ2-7; size: few; V: TRBV4-3; CDR3: CASSQDTGTGLYEQYF; DNA: TGCGCCAGCAGCCAAGATACCGGGACAGGGCTCTACGAGCAGTACTTC
D: NA; J: TRBJ1-1; size: NA; V: TRBV7-9; CDR3: CASRSNTEAFF; DNA: TGTGCCAGCAGGTCGAACACTGAAGCTTTCTTT
D: NA; J: TRBJ1-2; size: NA; V: TRBV5-1; CDR3: CASSLAGLGNYGYTF; DNA: TGCGCCAGCAGCTTGGCCGGCTTGGGCAACTATGGCTACACCTTC
D: TRBD2; J: TRBJ2-2; size: NA; V: TRBV7-2; CDR3: CASSRTSGGVGGELFF; DNA: TGTGCCAGCAGCAGGACTAGCGGGGGGGTTGGCGGGGAGCTGTTTTTT
D: TRBD1; J: TRBJ2-7; size: NA; V: TRBV28; CDR3: CASNPRDSNSYEQYF; DNA: TGTGCCAGCAATCCCCGGGACAGCAACTCCTACGAGCAGTACTTC
D: NA; J: TRBJ2-1; size: NA; V: TRBV10-2; CDR3: CASSGGPYNEQFF; DNA: TGCGCCAGCAGTGGTGGGCCCTACAATGAGCAGTTCTTC
D: TRBD1; J: TRBJ2-7; size: few; V: TRBV9; CDR3: CASSVATAGGVGEQYF; DNA: TGTGCCAGCAGCGTAGCTACGGCAGGGGGTGTGGGTGAGCAGTACTTC
D: TRBD1; J: TRBJ2-2; size: once; V: TRBV2; CDR3: CASSELGTGMRSGELFF; DNA: TGTGCCAGCAGTGAACTCGGGACAGGGATGAGGTCCGGGGAGCTGTTTTTT
D: NA; J: TRBJ1-5; size: once; V: TRBV5-1; CDR3: CASSLGPVNSNQPQHF; DNA: TGCGCCAGCAGCTTGGGGCCAGTTAATAGCAATCAGCCCCAGCATTTT
D: NA; J: TRBJ2-3; size: NA; V: TRBV9; CDR3: CASSVGEPGAGDTQYF; DNA: TGTGCCAGCAGCGTAGGAGAACCGGGGGCAGGAGATACGCAGTATTTT
D: NA; J: TRBJ1-1; size: NA; V: TRBV14; CDR3: CASSRTGYEAFF; DNA: TGTGCCAGCAGCCGTACAGGGTATGAAGCTTTCTTT